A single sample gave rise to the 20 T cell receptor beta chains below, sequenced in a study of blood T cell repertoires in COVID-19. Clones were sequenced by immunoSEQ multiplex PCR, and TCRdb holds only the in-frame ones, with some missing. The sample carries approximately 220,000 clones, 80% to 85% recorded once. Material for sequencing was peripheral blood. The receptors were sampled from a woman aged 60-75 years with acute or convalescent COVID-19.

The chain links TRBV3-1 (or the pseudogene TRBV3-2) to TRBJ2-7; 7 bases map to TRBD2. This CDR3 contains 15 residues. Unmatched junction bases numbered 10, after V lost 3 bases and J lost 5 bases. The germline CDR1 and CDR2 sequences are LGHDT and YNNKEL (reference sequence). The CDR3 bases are TGTGCCAGCAGCCAGGGGAGGGGTAGATTCGACGAGCAGTACTTC. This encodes CASSQGRGRFDEQYF.

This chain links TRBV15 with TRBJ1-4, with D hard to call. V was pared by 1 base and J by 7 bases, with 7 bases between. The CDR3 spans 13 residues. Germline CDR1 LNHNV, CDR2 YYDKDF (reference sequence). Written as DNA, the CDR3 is TGTGCCACCAGCAGAGCGGTTAGTGAAAAACTGTTTTTT. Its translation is CATSRAVSEKLFF.

CDR3 region: CASRSGQGNQPQHF. In DNA, the CDR3 is TGTGCCAGCAGGTCGGGACAGGGGAATCAGCCCCAGCATTTT. The rearrangement joins TRBV6-5 to TRBJ1-5; 10 bases fit TRBD1. Germline assignment: CDR1 MNHEY and CDR2 SVGAGI. The CDR3 has 14 residues. The junction had 3 bases not matched to a gene; V was cut back by 6 bases and J by 4 bases.

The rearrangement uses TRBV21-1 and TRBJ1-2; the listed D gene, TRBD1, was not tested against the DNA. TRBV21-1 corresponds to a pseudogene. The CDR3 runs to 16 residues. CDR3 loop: CASSKKNCTGPYGYTF. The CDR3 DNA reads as TGTGCCAGCAGCAAAAAAAATTGCACAGGCCCCTATGGCTACACCTTC.

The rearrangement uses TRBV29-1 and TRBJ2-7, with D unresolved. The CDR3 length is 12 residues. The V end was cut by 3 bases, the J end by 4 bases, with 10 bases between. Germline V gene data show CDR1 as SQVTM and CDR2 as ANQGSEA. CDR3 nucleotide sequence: TGCAGCGTTGAGGTCAACAAATACGAGCAGTACTTC. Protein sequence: CSVEVNKYEQYF.

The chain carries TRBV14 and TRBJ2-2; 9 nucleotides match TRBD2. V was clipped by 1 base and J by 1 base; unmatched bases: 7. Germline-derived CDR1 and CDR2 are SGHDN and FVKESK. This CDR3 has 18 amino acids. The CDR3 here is CASSQVVSGGVNTGELFF. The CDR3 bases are TGTGCCAGCAGCCAAGTTGTTAGCGGGGGAGTGAACACCGGGGAGCTGTTTTTT.

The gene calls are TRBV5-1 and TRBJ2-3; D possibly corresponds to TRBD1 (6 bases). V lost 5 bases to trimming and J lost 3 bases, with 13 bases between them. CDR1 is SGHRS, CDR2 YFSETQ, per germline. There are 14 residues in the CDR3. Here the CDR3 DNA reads TGCGCCAGCAGGGCCCAGGGGACGACAGATACGCAGTATTTT. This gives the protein CASRAQGTTDTQYF.

CDR3 loop: CASSDGTSVYNEQFF. DNA for the CDR3: TGTGCCAGCAGCGACGGGACTAGCGTCTACAATGAGCAGTTCTTC. The chain uses TRBV9 and TRBJ2-1; TRBD2 matches 10 bases. The CDR3 spans 15 residues. Germline-derived CDR1 and CDR2 are SGDLS and YYNGEE. With 3 bases clipped from V and 3 bases from J, the junction kept 3 bases outside the gene matches.

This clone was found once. DNA of the CDR3: TGTGCCAGCAGTTCCATCATCCAGGAGCAGTACTTC. Translating gives CASSSIIQEQYF. The chain recombines TRBV28 with TRBJ2-7; D unresolved. Germline CDR1 is MDHEN and CDR2 is SYDVKM. Trimming pared 4 bases from V and 7 bases from J, leaving 11 bases between. The CDR3 has 12 amino acids.

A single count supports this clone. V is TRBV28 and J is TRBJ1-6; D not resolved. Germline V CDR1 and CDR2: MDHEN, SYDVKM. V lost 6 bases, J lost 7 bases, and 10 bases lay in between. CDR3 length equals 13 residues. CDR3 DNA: TGTGCCAGCAGGACGGGAGCCAATTCACCCCTCCACTTT. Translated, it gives CASRTGANSPLHF.

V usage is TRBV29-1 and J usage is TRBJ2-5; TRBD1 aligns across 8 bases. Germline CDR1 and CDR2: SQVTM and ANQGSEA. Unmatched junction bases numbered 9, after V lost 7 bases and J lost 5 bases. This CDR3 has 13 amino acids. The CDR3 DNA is TGCAGCGCTGGCCGACAGGGGTTGGAGACCCAGTACTTC. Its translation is CSAGRQGLETQYF.

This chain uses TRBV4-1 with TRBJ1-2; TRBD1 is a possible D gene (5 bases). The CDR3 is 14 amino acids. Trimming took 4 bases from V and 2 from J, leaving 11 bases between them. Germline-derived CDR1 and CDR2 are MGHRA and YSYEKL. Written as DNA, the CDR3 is TGCGCCAGCAGCCCTCAGGGTCTCAACTATGGCTACACCTTC. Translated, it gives CASSPQGLNYGYTF.

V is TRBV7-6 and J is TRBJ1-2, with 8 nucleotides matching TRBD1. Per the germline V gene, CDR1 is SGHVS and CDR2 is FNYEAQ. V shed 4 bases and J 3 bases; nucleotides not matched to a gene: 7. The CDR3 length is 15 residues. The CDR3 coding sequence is TGTGCCAGCAGCTCAGAAACGACAGGGGACTATGGCTACACCTTC. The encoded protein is CASSSETTGDYGYTF.

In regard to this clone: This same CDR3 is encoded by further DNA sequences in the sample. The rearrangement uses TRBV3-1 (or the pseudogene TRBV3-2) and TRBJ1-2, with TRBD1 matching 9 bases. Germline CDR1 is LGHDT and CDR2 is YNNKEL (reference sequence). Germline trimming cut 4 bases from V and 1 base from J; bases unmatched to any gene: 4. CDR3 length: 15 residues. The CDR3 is CASSPGQGLNYGYTF. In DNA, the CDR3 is TGTGCCAGCAGCCCGGGACAGGGACTTAACTATGGCTACACCTTC.

CDR3 bases: TGTGCCAGCACCTCTCAGGGGATAGCCTCTGGGGCCAACGTCCTGACTTTC. Translated: CASTSQGIASGANVLTF. The chain employs TRBV2 and TRBJ2-6, with a tentative D call TRBD1 (6 bases). Per germline, CDR1 SNHLY and CDR2 FYNNEI. The CDR3 is 17 amino acids. V lost 7 bases, J lost 0 bases, and 16 bases lay in between.

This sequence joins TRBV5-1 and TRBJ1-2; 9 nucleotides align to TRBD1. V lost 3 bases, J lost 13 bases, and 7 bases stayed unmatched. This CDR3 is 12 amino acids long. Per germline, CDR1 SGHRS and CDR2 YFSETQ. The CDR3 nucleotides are TGCGCCAGCAGCTCGGACAGGGGCCCGTGCACCTTC. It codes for CASSSDRGPCTF.

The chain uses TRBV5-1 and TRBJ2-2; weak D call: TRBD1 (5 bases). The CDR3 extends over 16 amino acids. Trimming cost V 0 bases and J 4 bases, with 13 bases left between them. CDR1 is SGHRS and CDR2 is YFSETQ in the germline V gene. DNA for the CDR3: TGCGCCAGCAGCTTGGCGCAGGGCCGGGCCACCGGGGAGCTGTTTTTT. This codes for CASSLAQGRATGELFF. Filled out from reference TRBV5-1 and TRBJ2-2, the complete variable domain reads KAGVTQTPRYLIKTRGQQVTLSCSPISGHRSVSWYQQTPGQGLQFLFEYFSETQRNKGNFPGRFSGRQFSNSRSEMNVSTLELGDSALYLCASSLAQGRATGELFFGEGSRLTVL.

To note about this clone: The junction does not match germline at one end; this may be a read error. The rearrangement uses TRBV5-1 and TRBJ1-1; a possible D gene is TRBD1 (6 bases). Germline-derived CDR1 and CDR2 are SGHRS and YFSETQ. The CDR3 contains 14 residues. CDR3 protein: CASRRDQGNPEAFF. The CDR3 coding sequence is TGCGCCAGCCGACGCGACCAGGGGAACCCTGAAGCTTTCTTT. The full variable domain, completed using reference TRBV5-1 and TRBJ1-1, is KAGVTQTPRYLIKTRGQQVTLSCSPISGHRSVSWYQQTPGQGLQFLFEYFSETQRNKGNFPGRFSGRQFSNSRSEMNVSTLELGDSALYLCASRRDQGNPEAFFGQGTRLTVV.

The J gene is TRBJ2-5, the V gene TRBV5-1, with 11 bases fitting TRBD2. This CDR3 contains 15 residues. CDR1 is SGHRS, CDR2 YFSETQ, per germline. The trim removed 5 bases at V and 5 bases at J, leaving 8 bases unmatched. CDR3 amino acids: CASSISGGAGETQYF. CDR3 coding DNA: TGCGCCAGCAGTATTAGCGGGGGGGCCGGTGAGACCCAGTACTTC.

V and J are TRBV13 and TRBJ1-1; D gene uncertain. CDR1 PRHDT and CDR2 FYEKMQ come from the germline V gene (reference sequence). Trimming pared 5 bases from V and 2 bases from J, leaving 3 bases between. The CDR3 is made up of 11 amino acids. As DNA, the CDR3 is TGTGCCAGCAGCCTCAACACTGAAGCTTTCTTT. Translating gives CASSLNTEAFF.